A single sample is the source of the 22 T cell receptor beta chains below, sequenced in a study of T cell therapy after organ transplantation. Their recognized antigens are unknown. Measured with immunoSEQ multiplex PCR; TCRdb has only the in-frame clones, and not every one. The repertoire consists of roughly 48,000 clones, with about 94% occurring once and the leading ten covering 3.1%. Specimen: CD8+ T cells from blood, collected before autologous CMV-specific T cell therapy. The receptors originated from a human patient who had received a solid organ transplant and had CMV disease.

The genes are TRBV9 and TRBJ1-2; D not resolved. Trimming cost V 2 bases and J 4 bases, with 9 bases left between them. There are 13 residues in the CDR3. CDR1 SGDLS and CDR2 YYNGEE come from the germline V gene. CDR3 residues: CASSVGLGYGYTF. In DNA form, the CDR3 reads TGTGCCAGCAGCGTCGGTCTGGGCTATGGCTACACCTTC.

The rearrangement links TRBV27 to TRBJ2-2, with D tentatively TRBD2 (6 bases). Per the germline V gene, CDR1 is MNHEY and CDR2 is SMNVEV (reference sequence). V lost 0 bases and J lost 3, with 8 bases in between. The CDR3 extends over 15 amino acids. CDR3 bases: TGTGCCAGCAGTTTATCTAGCGGAGACACCGGGGAGCTGTTTTTT. Translating gives CASSLSSGDTGELFF.

CDR3 DNA: TGTGCCAGCAGTGAAGAGCGGGGGGCTACTTACAATGAGCAGTTCTTC. This encodes CASSEERGATYNEQFF. The gene calls are TRBV2 and TRBJ2-1, with 9 nucleotides matching TRBD2. CDR3 length: 16 amino acids. The V and J ends lost 1 base and 4 bases, in that order; junction bases with no gene match: 5. The germline CDR1 and CDR2 sequences are SNHLY and FYNNEI. Variable domain in full (rest from reference TRBV2 and TRBJ2-1): EPEVTQTPSHQVTQMGQEVILRCVPISNHLYFYWYRQILGQKVEFLVSFYNNEISEKSEIFDDQFSVERPDGSNFTLKIRSTKLEDSAMYFCASSEERGATYNEQFFGPGTRLTVL.

The chain couples TRBV5-1 to TRBJ2-1; TRBD2 aligns across 8 bases. CDR1 is SGHRS and CDR2 is YFSETQ in the germline V gene. This CDR3 has 15 residues. V lost 3 bases, J lost 2 bases, and 4 bases stayed unmatched. This CDR3 is CASSSERGPYNEQFF. The CDR3 region has the DNA TGCGCCAGCAGCTCCGAGCGGGGGCCCTACAATGAGCAGTTCTTC.

This sequence joins TRBV30 and TRBJ2-1; D unclear. This CDR3 spans 14 amino acids. Germline values: CDR1 GTSNPN, CDR2 SVGIG (reference sequence). V lost 5 bases, J lost 4 bases, and 15 bases lay in between. CDR3 coding DNA: TGTGCCTGGCTGCCTAATGATTGGTACAATGAGCAGTTCTTC. Amino acids: CAWLPNDWYNEQFF.

J is TRBJ1-2 and V is TRBV5-1; D unclear. The germline V and J ends were trimmed by 4 bases and 4 bases, with 8 bases remaining between them. The CDR3 has 12 amino acids. The germline V gene encodes CDR1 SGHRS and CDR2 YFSETQ. As DNA, the CDR3 is TGCGCCAGCAGCGTGAATACCTATGGCTACACCTTC. It encodes CASSVNTYGYTF. The entire variable domain, with the rest obtained from reference TRBV5-1 and TRBJ1-2, is as follows: KAGVTQTPRYLIKTRGQQVTLSCSPISGHRSVSWYQQTPGQGLQFLFEYFSETQRNKGNFPGRFSGRQFSNSRSEMNVSTLELGDSALYLCASSVNTYGYTFGSGTRLTVV.

The chain couples TRBV4-3 to TRBJ2-1; TRBD1 or TRBD2 may be the D gene (6 bases each). Trimming removed 4 bases from V and 7 bases from J, with 11 bases in between. The CDR3 contains 13 residues. Germline V gene data show CDR1 as LGHNA and CDR2 as YSLEER. Written as DNA, the CDR3 is TGCGCCAGCAGCCCCCCGGGGGCGAATGAGCAGTTCTTC. Its protein product is CASSPPGANEQFF.

The rearrangement uses TRBV6-5 and TRBJ1-1; possible D gene TRBD1, 6 bases. From germline, CDR1 is MNHEY and CDR2 SVGAGI. Trimming shortened V by 6 bases and J by 1 base, and 15 bases separated the two germline ends. The CDR3 covers 15 residues. Written as DNA, the CDR3 is TGTGCCAGCAGCCCGACAGGCCCCTCGAACACTGAAGCTTTCTTT. Residues: CASSPTGPSNTEAFF.

The chain employs TRBV13 and TRBJ2-7, with D perhaps given as TRBD1 or TRBD2 (5 bases each). Germline-derived CDR1 and CDR2 are PRHDT and FYEKMQ (reference sequence). V was shortened by 3 bases and J by 6 bases, with 9 bases between the two germline ends. The CDR3 has 12 residues. For the CDR3, the DNA is TGTGCCAGCAGCTTGGGGGTGGGCGAGCAGTACTTC. Amino acids: CASSLGVGEQYF.

The V gene is TRBV6-4, the J gene TRBJ2-2, with TRBD2 matching 7 bases. This CDR3 has 13 amino acids. From germline, CDR1 is MRHNA and CDR2 SNTAGT. Unmatched junction bases numbered 1, after V lost 5 bases and J lost 4 bases. The CDR3 DNA follows: TGTGCCAGCAGTAGCGGGACCACCGGGGAGCTGTTTTTT. This sequence encodes CASSSGTTGELFF.

The chain's CDR3 is CASSYGEGNTEAFF. The CDR3 bases are TGTGCCAGCAGTTACGGGGAGGGGAACACTGAAGCTTTCTTT. This chain joins TRBV6-5 and TRBJ1-1; D is uncertain. Germline values: CDR1 MNHEY, CDR2 SVGAGI. Trimming took 2 bases from V and 1 from J, leaving 8 bases between them. CDR3 length equals 14 residues.

V and J are TRBV5-6 and TRBJ1-5; D may be TRBD1 (5 bases). The V and J ends lost 3 bases and 2 bases respectively, with 6 bases between them. CDR3 length: 13 amino acids. CDR1 is SGHDT and CDR2 is YYEEEE in the germline V gene. CDR3 sequence: CASSWGGNQPQHF. CDR3 bases: TGTGCCAGCAGCTGGGGCGGCAATCAGCCCCAGCATTTT.

Worth noting for this clone: The same CDR3 arises from other DNA sequences in this sample as well. DNA of the CDR3: TGTGCCAGCAGCTTGGACGGGACATCAAATCAGCCCCAGCATTTT. This translates into CASSLDGTSNQPQHF. The chain carries TRBV5-8 and TRBJ1-5; D possibly corresponds to TRBD1 (6 bases). From germline, CDR1 is SGHTS and CDR2 YDEGEE. This CDR3 is built from 15 residues. The V and J ends lost 0 bases and 4 bases respectively, with 11 bases between them.

The chain is built from TRBV7-2 and TRBJ2-7, with TRBD2 matching over 10 bases. In germline, CDR1 is SGHTA, CDR2 FQGNSA. The CDR3 loop spans 17 amino acids. With V trimmed by 1 base and J by 0 bases, 6 bases remained unmatched. The CDR3 DNA reads TGTGCCAGCAGCTTAGAGTTCGCTAGCGGGAGCTCCTACGAGCAGTACTTC. It yields the protein CASSLEFASGSSYEQYF.

J is TRBJ1-1 and V is TRBV30; tentative D call: TRBD1 (5 bases). Germline CDR1 is GTSNPN and CDR2 is SVGIG (reference sequence). Trimming stripped 5 bases from V and 3 bases from J, with 13 bases between. The CDR3 has 13 amino acids. CDR3 nucleotides: TGTGCCTGGCGCCTGGGGACGGACACTGAAGCTTTCTTT. This gives the protein CAWRLGTDTEAFF.

J is TRBJ2-3 and V is TRBV4-3; no clear D gene. The CDR3 covers 14 residues. Trimming took off 0 bases at V and 7 bases at J, with 11 bases between the two ends. Germline V gene lookup returns CDR1 LGHNA and CDR2 YSLEER. CDR3 region: CASSQDGKVHTQYF. CDR3 nucleotides: TGCGCCAGCAGCCAAGATGGTAAGGTCCATACGCAGTATTTT.

The rearrangement links TRBV5-6 to TRBJ2-3; 11 bases are shared with TRBD2. With 0 bases clipped from V and 4 bases from J, the junction kept 4 bases outside the gene matches. Looked up from germline, CDR1 is SGHDT and CDR2 is YYEEEE. This CDR3 is built from 16 residues. CDR3 coding DNA: TGTGCCAGCAGCTTGGGTTTAGCGGGAGGGGCAGATACGCAGTATTTT. Protein: CASSLGLAGGADTQYF.

This chain uses TRBV27 with TRBJ2-1; TRBD2 is a possible D gene (6 bases). Germline V gene data show CDR1 as MNHEY and CDR2 as SMNVEV (reference sequence). The CDR3 is 12 amino acids. Trimming pared 5 bases from V and 7 bases from J, leaving 9 bases between. CDR3 loop: CASSPGGNEQFF. The DNA for the CDR3 is TGTGCCAGCAGTCCCGGAGGGAATGAGCAGTTCTTC.

J is TRBJ2-3 and V is TRBV4-3; 7 bases fit TRBD1. After removal of 0 bases from V and 1 base from J, the junction contained 4 bases not matched to a gene. Germline V gene data show CDR1 as LGHNA and CDR2 as YSLEER. This CDR3 comprises 16 residues. The CDR3 loop is CASSQDRTGRTDTQYF. CDR3 DNA sequence: TGCGCCAGCAGCCAAGATCGGACAGGCCGCACAGATACGCAGTATTTT.

The rearrangement links TRBV28 to TRBJ2-7; D unclear. Germline V gene sequence: CDR1 MDHEN, CDR2 SYDVKM. CDR3 size: 11 residues. V was pared by 5 bases and J by 0 bases, with 2 bases between. CDR3 sequence (DNA): TGTGCCAGCAGTCACTCCTACGAGCAGTACTTC. Amino acids: CASSHSYEQYF.

This sequence joins TRBV5-6 and TRBJ1-1, with a weak D call TRBD1 (6 bases). This CDR3 spans 11 amino acids. V was clipped by 8 bases and J by 6 bases, with 11 bases between them. Germline V gene lookup returns CDR1 SGHDT and CDR2 YYEEEE. CDR3 bases: TGTGCCAGTCACAGGGAACCTGAAGCTTTCTTT. This encodes CASHREPEAFF.

This chain links TRBV19 with TRBJ1-1; D not resolved. V dropped 7 bases and J dropped 4 bases, with 16 bases sitting between them. The CDR3 length is 14 residues. Germline CDR1 and CDR2: LNHDA and SQIVND (reference sequence). CDR3 sequence (DNA): TGTGCCAGTAACATGCGGGGAGTAGGCACTGAAGCTTTCTTT. Translating it yields CASNMRGVGTEAFF.